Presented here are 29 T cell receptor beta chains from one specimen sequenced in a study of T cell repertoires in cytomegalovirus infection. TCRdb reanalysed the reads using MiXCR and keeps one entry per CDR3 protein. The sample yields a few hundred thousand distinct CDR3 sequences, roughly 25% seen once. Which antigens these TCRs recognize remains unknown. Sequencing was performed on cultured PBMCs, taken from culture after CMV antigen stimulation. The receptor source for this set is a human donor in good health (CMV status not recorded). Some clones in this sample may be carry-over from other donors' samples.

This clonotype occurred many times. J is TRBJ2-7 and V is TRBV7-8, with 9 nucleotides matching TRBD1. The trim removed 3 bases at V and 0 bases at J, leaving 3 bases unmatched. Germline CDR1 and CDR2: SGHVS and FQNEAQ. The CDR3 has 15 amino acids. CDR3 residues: CASSLGQGSSYEQYF. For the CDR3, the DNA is TGTGCCAGCAGCTTGGGACAGGGCAGCTCCTACGAGCAGTACTTC. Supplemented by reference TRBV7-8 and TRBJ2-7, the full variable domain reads GAGVSQSPRYKVAKRGQDVALRCDPISGHVSLFWYQQALGQGPEFLTYFQNEAQLDKSGLPSDRFFAERPEGSVSTLKIQRTQQEDSAVYLCASSLGQGSSYEQYFGPGTRLTVT.

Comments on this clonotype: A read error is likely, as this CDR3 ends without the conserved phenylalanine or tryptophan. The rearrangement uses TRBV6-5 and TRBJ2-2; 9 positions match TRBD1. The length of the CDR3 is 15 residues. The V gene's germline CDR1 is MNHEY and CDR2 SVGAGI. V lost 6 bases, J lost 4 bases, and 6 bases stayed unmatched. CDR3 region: CASSRTGVSTGELFS. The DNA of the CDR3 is TGTGCCAGCAGCCGGACAGGGGTCAGCACCGGGGAGCTGTTTTCT.

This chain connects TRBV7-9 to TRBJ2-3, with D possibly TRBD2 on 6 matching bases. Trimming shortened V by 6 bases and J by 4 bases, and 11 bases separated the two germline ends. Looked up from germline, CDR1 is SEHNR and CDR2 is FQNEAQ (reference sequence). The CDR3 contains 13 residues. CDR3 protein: CASSPGSADTQYF. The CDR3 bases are TGTGCCAGCAGTCCCGGGAGTGCAGATACGCAGTATTTT.

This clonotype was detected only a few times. CDR3 residues: CASSRSGGRALADTQYF. The CDR3 DNA reads as TGCGCCAGCAGTAGATCCGGCGGGAGGGCCCTGGCAGATACGCAGTATTTT. The V call is TRBV10-1, the J call TRBJ2-3, with 9 bases identical to TRBD2. The CDR3 consists of 17 residues. The junction had 13 bases not matched to a gene; V was cut back by 5 bases and J by 4 bases. The germline V gene encodes CDR1 WNHNN and CDR2 SYGVQD (reference sequence).

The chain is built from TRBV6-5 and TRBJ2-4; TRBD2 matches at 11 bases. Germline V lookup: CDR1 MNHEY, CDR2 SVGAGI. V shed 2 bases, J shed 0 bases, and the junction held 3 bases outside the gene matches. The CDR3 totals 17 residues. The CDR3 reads CASSYVAGGLAKNIQYF. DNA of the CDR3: TGTGCCAGCAGTTACGTAGCGGGAGGGTTAGCCAAAAACATTCAGTACTTC.

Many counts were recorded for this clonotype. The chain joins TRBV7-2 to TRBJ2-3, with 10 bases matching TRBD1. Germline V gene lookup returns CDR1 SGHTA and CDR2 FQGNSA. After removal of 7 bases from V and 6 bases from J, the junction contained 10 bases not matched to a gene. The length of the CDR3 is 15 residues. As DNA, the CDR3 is TGTGCCAGCACCCCTATGGGACAGGGGCCGGATACGCAGTATTTT. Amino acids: CASTPMGQGPDTQYF.

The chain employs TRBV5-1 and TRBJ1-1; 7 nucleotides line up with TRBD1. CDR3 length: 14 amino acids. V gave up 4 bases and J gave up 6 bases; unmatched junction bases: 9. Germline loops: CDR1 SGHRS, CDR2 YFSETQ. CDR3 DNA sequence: TGCGCCAGCAGCCCCTCGAGACAGGGTCCTGAAGCTTTCTTT. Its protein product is CASSPSRQGPEAFF.

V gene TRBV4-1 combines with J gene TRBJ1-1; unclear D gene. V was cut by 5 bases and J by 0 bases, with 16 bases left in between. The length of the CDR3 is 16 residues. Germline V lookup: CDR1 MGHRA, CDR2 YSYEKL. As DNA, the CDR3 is TGCGCCAGCAGCTCCCCCGGAGGAATGATGAACACTGAAGCTTTCTTT. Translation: CASSSPGGMMNTEAFF.

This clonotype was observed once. The CDR3 spells CAISFGLAGGQETQYF. The CDR3, as DNA: TGTGCCATCAGTTTCGGACTAGCGGGAGGGCAAGAGACCCAGTACTTC. The chain employs TRBV10-3 and TRBJ2-5; TRBD2 aligns across 15 bases. With 5 bases clipped from V and 2 bases from J, the junction kept 3 bases outside the gene matches. The germline gives CDR1 ENHRY, CDR2 SYGVKD. The CDR3 has 16 residues.

This CDR3 reads CASSSTGDYGYTF. The CDR3 bases are TGTGCCAGCAGCTCGACAGGAGACTATGGCTACACCTTC. This chain connects TRBV7-9 to TRBJ1-2; D is possibly TRBD1 (6 bases). V lost 4 bases and J 3 bases, leaving 9 bases between the germline ends. This CDR3 region has 13 residues. From germline, CDR1 is SEHNR and CDR2 FQNEAQ (reference sequence).

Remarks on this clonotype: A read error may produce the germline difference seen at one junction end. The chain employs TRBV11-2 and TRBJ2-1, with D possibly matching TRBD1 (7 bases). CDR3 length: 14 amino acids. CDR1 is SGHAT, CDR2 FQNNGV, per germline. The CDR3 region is CASTLGSGEGAQFF. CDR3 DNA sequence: TGTGCCAGCACCTTAGGTAGCGGAGAGGGGGCGCAGTTCTTC. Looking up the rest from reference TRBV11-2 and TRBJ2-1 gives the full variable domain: EAGVAQSPRYKIIEKRQSVAFWCNPISGHATLYWYQQILGQGPKLLIQFQNNGVVDDSQLPKDRFSAERLKGVDSTLKIQPAKLEDSAVYLCASTLGSGEGAQFFGPGTRLTVL.

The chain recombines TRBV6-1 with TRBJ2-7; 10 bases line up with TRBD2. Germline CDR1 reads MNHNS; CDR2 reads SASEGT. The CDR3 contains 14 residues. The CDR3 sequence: CASRASGSSFEQYV. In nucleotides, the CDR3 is TGTGCCAGCAGAGCTAGCGGGAGTTCCTTCGAGCAGTACGTC.

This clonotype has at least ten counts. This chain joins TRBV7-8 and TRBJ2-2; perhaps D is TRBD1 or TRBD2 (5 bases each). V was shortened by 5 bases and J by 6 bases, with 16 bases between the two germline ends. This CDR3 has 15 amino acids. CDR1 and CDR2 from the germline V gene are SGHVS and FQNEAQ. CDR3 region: CASSDRGGRAGELFF. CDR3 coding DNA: TGTGCCAGCAGCGATCGTGGGGGAAGAGCCGGGGAGCTGTTTTTT.

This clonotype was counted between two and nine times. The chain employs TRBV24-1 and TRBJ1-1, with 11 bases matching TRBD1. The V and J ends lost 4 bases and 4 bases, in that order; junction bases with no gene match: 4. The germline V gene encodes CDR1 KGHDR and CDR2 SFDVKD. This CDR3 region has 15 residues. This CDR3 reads CATSDSGTGGTEAFF. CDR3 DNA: TGTGCCACCAGTGACTCCGGGACAGGGGGCACTGAAGCTTTCTTT.

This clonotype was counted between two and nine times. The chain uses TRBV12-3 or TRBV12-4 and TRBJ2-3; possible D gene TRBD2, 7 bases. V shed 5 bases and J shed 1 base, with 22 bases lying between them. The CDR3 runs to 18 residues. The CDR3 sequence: CASSRQVGGGGRTDTQYF. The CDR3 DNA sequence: TGTGCCAGCAGTCGACAAGTCGGGGGAGGGGGGCGCACAGATACGCAGTATTTT.

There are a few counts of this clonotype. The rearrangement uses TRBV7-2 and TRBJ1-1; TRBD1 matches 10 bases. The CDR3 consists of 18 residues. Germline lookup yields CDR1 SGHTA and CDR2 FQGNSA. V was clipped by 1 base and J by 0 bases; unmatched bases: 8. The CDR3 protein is CASSLGHRTGGLNTEAFF. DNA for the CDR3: TGTGCCAGCAGCTTAGGCCACCGGACAGGGGGTTTGAACACTGAAGCTTTCTTT. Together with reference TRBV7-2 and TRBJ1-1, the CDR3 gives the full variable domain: GAGVSQSPSNKVTEKGKDVELRCDPISGHTALYWYRQSLGQGLEFLIYFQGNSAPDKSGLPSDRFSAERTGGSVSTLTIQRTQQEDSAVYLCASSLGHRTGGLNTEAFFGQGTRLTVV.

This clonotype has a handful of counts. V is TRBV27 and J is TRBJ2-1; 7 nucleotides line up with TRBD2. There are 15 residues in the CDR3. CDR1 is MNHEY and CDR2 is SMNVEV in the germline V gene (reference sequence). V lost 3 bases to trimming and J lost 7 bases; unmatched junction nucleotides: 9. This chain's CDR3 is CASSFGGGPRNEQFF. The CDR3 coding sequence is TGTGCCAGCAGTTTCGGGGGAGGGCCAAGGAATGAGCAGTTCTTC.

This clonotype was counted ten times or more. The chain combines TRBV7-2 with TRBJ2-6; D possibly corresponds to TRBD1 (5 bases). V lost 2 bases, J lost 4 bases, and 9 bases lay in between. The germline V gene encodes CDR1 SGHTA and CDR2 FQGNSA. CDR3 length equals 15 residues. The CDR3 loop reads CASSLRGPGANVLTF. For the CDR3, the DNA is TGTGCCAGCAGCTTAAGGGGTCCGGGGGCCAACGTCCTGACTTTC.

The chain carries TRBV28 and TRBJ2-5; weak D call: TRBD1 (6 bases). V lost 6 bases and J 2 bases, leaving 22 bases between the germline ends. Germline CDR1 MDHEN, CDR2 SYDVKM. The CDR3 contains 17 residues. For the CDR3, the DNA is TGTGCCAGCAGAACTACTTCAGGGGCCTACTTACAAGAGACCCAGTACTTC. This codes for CASRTTSGAYLQETQYF.

CDR3 protein: CSVFRIFYGYTF. The DNA of the CDR3 is TGCAGCGTCTTCCGAATTTTCTATGGCTACACCTTC. The chain is built from TRBV29-1 and TRBJ1-2; D unclear. Germline V lookup: CDR1 SQVTM, CDR2 ANQGSEA. The V gene lost 6 bases and the J gene lost 4 bases, with 12 bases spanning the gap. The CDR3 sequence is 12 residues long.

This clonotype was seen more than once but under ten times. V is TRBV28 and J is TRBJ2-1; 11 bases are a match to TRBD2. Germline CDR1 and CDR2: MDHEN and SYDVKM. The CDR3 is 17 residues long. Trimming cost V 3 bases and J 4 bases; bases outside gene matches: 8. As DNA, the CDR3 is TGTGCCAGCAGTTTGACTAGCGGGAAAAAACGTTACAATGAGCAGTTCTTC. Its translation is CASSLTSGKKRYNEQFF.

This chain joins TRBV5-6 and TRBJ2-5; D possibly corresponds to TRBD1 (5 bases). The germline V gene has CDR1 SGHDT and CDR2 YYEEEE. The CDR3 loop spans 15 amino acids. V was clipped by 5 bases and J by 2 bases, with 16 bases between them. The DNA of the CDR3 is TGTGCCAGCAGATCCCCGGTAGCAGGGCAAGAGACCCAGTACTTC. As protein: CASRSPVAGQETQYF.

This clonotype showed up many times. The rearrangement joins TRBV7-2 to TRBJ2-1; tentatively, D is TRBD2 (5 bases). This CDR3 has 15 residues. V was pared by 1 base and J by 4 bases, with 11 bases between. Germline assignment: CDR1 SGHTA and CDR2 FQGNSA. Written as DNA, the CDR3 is TGTGCCAGCAGCTTAGATGGGAGTGCATACAATGAGCAGTTCTTC. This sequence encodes CASSLDGSAYNEQFF.

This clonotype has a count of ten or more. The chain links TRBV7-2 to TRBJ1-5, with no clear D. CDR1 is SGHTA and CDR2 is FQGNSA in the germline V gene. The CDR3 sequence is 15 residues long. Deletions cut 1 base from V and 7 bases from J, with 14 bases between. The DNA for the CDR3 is TGTGCCAGCAGCTTAGTGTCCCGGGGATTGCAGCCCCAGCATTTT. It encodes CASSLVSRGLQPQHF. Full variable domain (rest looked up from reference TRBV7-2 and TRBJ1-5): GAGVSQSPSNKVTEKGKDVELRCDPISGHTALYWYRQSLGQGLEFLIYFQGNSAPDKSGLPSDRFSAERTGGSVSTLTIQRTQQEDSAVYLCASSLVSRGLQPQHFGDGTRLSIL.

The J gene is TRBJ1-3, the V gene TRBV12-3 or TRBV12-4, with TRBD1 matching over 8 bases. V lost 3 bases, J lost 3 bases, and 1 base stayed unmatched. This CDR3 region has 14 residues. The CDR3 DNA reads TGTGCCAGCAGTTTGACAGGGGATGGAAACACCATATATTTT. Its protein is CASSLTGDGNTIYF.

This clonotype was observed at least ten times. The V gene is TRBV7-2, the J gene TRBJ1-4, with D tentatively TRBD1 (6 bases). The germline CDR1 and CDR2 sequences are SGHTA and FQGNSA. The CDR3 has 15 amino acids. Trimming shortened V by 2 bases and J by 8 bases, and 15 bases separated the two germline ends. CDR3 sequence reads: CASSLQGITGEKLFF. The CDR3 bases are TGTGCCAGCAGCTTACAGGGGATAACTGGGGAAAAACTGTTTTTT.

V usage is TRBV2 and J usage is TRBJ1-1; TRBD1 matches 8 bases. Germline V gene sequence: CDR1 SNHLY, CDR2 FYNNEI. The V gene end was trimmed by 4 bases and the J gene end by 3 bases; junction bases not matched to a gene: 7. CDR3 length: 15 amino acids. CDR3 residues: CASSVGWTGYTEAFF. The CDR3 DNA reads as TGTGCCAGCAGTGTTGGGTGGACAGGGTACACTGAAGCTTTCTTT.

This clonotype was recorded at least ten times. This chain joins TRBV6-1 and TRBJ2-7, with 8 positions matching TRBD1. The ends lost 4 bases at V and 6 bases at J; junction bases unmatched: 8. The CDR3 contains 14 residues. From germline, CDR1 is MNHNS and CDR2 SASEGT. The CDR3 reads CASSGWTGTGEQYV. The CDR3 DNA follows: TGTGCCAGCAGTGGGTGGACAGGGACGGGCGAGCAGTACGTC.

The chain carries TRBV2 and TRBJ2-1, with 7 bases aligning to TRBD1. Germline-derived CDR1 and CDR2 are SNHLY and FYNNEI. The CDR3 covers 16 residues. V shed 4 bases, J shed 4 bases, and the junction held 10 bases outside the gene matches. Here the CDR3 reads CASSGPLAGGYNEQFF. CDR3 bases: TGTGCCAGCAGTGGCCCTCTGGCAGGGGGATACAATGAGCAGTTCTTC.